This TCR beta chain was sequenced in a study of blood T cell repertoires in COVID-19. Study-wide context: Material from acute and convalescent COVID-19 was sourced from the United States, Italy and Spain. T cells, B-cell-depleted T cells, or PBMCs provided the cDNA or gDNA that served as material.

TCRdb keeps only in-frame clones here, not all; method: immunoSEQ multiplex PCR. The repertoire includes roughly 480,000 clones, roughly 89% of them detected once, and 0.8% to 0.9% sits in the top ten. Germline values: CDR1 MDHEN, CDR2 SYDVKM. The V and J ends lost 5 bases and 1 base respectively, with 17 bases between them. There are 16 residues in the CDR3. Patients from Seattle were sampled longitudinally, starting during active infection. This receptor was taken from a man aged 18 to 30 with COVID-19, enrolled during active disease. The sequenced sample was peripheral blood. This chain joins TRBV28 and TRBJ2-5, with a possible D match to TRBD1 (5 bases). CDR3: CASSLRAFVSQETQYF. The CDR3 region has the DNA TGTGCCAGCAGTCTCAGGGCCTTCGTAAGCCAAGAGACCCAGTACTTC.